Each of the 20 T cell receptor beta chains below was sequenced from the same sample in a study of blood T cell repertoires in COVID-19. The table came from immunoSEQ multiplex PCR; TCRdb's copy has only in-frame clones and leaves some out. Here the sample spans about 250,000 clones, around 90% being singletons. Source material: peripheral blood. Receptors were obtained from a woman aged 40 to 50 who had recovered from COVID-19.

The chain employs TRBV18 and TRBJ2-5; D remains ambiguous. In germline, CDR1 is KGHSH, CDR2 LQKENI. The CDR3 extends over 13 amino acids. V shed 0 bases and J shed 5 bases, with 7 bases lying between them. This CDR3 reads CASSPPSLETQYF. The CDR3 nucleotides are TGTGCCAGCTCACCACCCTCCTTGGAGACCCAGTACTTC.

This rearrangement joins TRBV9 to TRBJ2-6; D possibly corresponds to TRBD2 (5 bases). The germline V gene encodes CDR1 SGDLS and CDR2 YYNGEE. The V and J ends lost 2 bases and 1 base respectively, with 7 bases between them. This CDR3 spans 15 amino acids. CDR3 protein: CASSVGDSGANVLTF. The DNA of the CDR3 is TGTGCCAGCAGCGTCGGGGATTCTGGGGCCAACGTCCTGACTTTC.

This chain joins TRBV4-1 and TRBJ2-2, with a tentative D call TRBD2 (6 bases). CDR1 is MGHRA, CDR2 YSYEKL, per germline. Trimming removed 1 base from V and 4 bases from J, with 10 bases in between. The CDR3 is 15 amino acids. As DNA, the CDR3 is TGCGCCAGCAGCCAAGGGCGGGATAGCACCGGGGAGCTGTTTTTT. This gives the protein CASSQGRDSTGELFF.

The gene calls are TRBV5-5 and TRBJ1-1; TRBD1 might be the D (5 bases). The CDR3 totals 14 residues. The V end lost 2 bases, the J end lost 3 bases, and 11 bases lay between the germline ends. Germline CDR1 is SGHKS and CDR2 is YYEKEE (reference sequence). Here the CDR3 DNA reads TGTGCCAGCAGCTTCCATGGGGCGGACACTGAAGCTTTCTTT. The encoded protein is CASSFHGADTEAFF.

The rearrangement links TRBV3-1 (or the pseudogene TRBV3-2) to TRBJ1-2; D possibly corresponds to TRBD1 (5 bases). Trimming shortened V by 1 base and J by 3 bases, and 12 bases separated the two germline ends. The CDR3 contains 15 residues. Germline assignment: CDR1 LGHDT and CDR2 YNNKEL (reference sequence). CDR3 DNA: TGTGCCAGCAGCCAAGTTTCCAGGGAAGACTATGGCTACACCTTC. Its protein product is CASSQVSREDYGYTF.

This clone was observed a single time. The rearrangement uses TRBV18 and TRBJ1-1; maybe TRBD1 (5 bases). Germline V gives CDR1 KGHSH, CDR2 LQKENI. Trimming left V 2 bases short and J 11 bases short, with 12 bases between. The CDR3 covers 12 residues. CDR3 sequence: CASSPSEGMAFF. CDR3 DNA: TGTGCCAGCTCACCATCGGAGGGGATGGCTTTCTTT. The entire variable domain, with the rest obtained from reference TRBV18 and TRBJ1-1, is as follows: NAGVMQNPRHLVRRRGQEARLRCSPMKGHSHVYWYRQLPEEGLKFMVYLQKENIIDESGMPKERFSAEFPKEGPSILRIQQVVRGDSAAYFCASSPSEGMAFFGQGTRLTVV.

The rearrangement links TRBV5-1 to TRBJ2-2; D not resolved. There are 13 residues in the CDR3. Deletions cut 0 bases from V and 5 bases from J, with 5 bases between. Germline V lookup: CDR1 SGHRS, CDR2 YFSETQ. The CDR3 DNA reads as TGCGCCAGCAGCTTGGTCGGGACCGGGGAGCTGTTTTTT. Translated, it gives CASSLVGTGELFF.

This chain uses TRBV6-5 with TRBJ2-7; 8 bases line up with TRBD1. Germline CDR1 MNHEY, CDR2 SVGAGI. Losses at the gene ends were 4 bases for V and 0 bases for J; bases not matched to a gene: 5. This CDR3 contains 15 residues. CDR3 amino acids: CASSLGTGHSYEQYF. CDR3 bases: TGTGCCAGCAGTTTGGGGACAGGTCACTCCTACGAGCAGTACTTC.

This rearrangement joins TRBV28 to TRBJ2-1, with D possibly being TRBD1 (5 bases). V was shortened by 6 bases and J by 6 bases, with 21 bases between the two germline ends. Per germline, CDR1 MDHEN and CDR2 SYDVKM. The CDR3 covers 16 residues. In nucleotides, the CDR3 is TGTGCCAGCAGCGGGTCGATTGACAGCCGCCCCAATGAGCAGTTCTTC. Protein sequence: CASSGSIDSRPNEQFF. The full variable domain, rest sourced from reference TRBV28 and TRBJ2-1, is DVKVTQSSRYLVKRTGEKVFLECVQDMDHENMFWYRQDPGLGLRLIYFSYDVKMKEKGDIPEGYSVSREKKERFSLILESASTNQTSMYLCASSGSIDSRPNEQFFGPGTRLTVL.

This sequence joins TRBV9 and TRBJ1-1, with D unclear. Trimming took 2 bases from V and 0 from J, leaving 14 bases between them. Germline V gene lookup returns CDR1 SGDLS and CDR2 YYNGEE. The CDR3 loop spans 16 amino acids. This CDR3 is CASSVLTPELNTEAFF. The CDR3, as DNA: TGTGCCAGCAGCGTCCTGACTCCTGAACTGAACACTGAAGCTTTCTTT.

In its sample, this clone was seen once. V gene TRBV18 combines with J gene TRBJ2-1; maybe TRBD1 (6 bases). Looked up from germline, CDR1 is KGHSH and CDR2 is LQKENI. Between the trimmed V and J ends, which lost 2 bases and 7 bases, there was a span of 18 bases. The CDR3 is 16 residues long. Here the CDR3 reads CASSPFLQPRGNEQFF. DNA of the CDR3: TGTGCCAGCTCACCATTTCTGCAACCCAGGGGAAATGAGCAGTTCTTC.

The chain recombines TRBV2 with TRBJ2-7; perhaps TRBD1 as D (6 bases). Germline V gene data show CDR1 as SNHLY and CDR2 as FYNNEI. The length of the CDR3 is 14 residues. Trimming shortened V by 5 bases and J by 9 bases, and 20 bases separated the two germline ends. CDR3 bases: TGTGCCAGCAGTACCGGGACAACTACGAGTGGGCAGTACTTC. This gives the protein CASSTGTTTSGQYF.

The sample holds one count of this clone. This chain joins TRBV7-2 and TRBJ2-3, with TRBD2 matching 12 bases. The germline V gene encodes CDR1 SGHTA and CDR2 FQGNSA. This CDR3 region has 15 residues. Trimming cost V 5 bases and J 6 bases; bases outside gene matches: 6. The CDR3 sequence is CASSRTSGGRDTQYF. Written as DNA, the CDR3 is TGTGCCAGCAGCCGTACTAGCGGGGGGCGGGATACGCAGTATTTT.

The rearrangement uses TRBV11-1 and TRBJ1-1; the match to TRBD1 covers 7 bases. Germline V gene lookup returns CDR1 SGHAT and CDR2 FQDESV (reference sequence). The V segment lost 5 bases and the J segment 4 bases; nucleotides outside the gene matches: 13. The CDR3 consists of 16 residues. CDR3: CASSLRGSGSGTEAFF. As DNA, the CDR3 is TGTGCCAGCAGCCTCAGGGGGTCAGGTTCGGGCACTGAAGCTTTCTTT.

The rearrangement links TRBV7-3 to TRBJ2-3; D gene unclear. CDR1 and CDR2 from the germline V gene are SGHTA and FQGTGA. The CDR3 has 13 residues. Trimming cost V 4 bases and J 4 bases, with 9 bases left between them. The CDR3 loop reads CASSSQFSDTQYF. For the CDR3, the DNA is TGTGCCAGCAGCTCCCAGTTCTCAGATACGCAGTATTTT.

The chain combines TRBV7-2 with TRBJ2-7; D unresolved. Germline loops: CDR1 SGHTA, CDR2 FQGNSA. The germline V and J ends were trimmed by 3 bases and 3 bases, with 15 bases remaining between them. The length of the CDR3 is 15 residues. DNA for the CDR3: TGTGCCAGCAGCTTTACTCCGGGTAGTAACTACGAGCAGTACTTC. It translates to CASSFTPGSNYEQYF.

With respect to this clone: A read error may produce the germline difference seen at one junction end. The chain combines TRBV7-7 with TRBJ1-1; 7 bases agree with TRBD1. Germline lookup yields CDR1 SSHAT and CDR2 FNYEAQ (reference sequence). CDR3 length: 13 residues. Here the CDR3 DNA reads TGTGCTAGCAGCTCTCGACAGGGTGCTGAAGCTTTCTTT. Encoded protein: CASSSRQGAEAFF. Variable domain in full (rest from reference TRBV7-7 and TRBJ1-1): GAGVSQSPRYKVTKRGQDVTLRCDPISSHATLYWYQQALGQGPEFLTYFNYEAQPDKSGLPSDRFSAERPEGSISTLTIQRTEQRDSAMYRCASSSRQGAEAFFGQGTRLTVV.

The chain joins TRBV6-5 to TRBJ1-2, with D perhaps TRBD1 (5 bases). V dropped 6 bases and J dropped 7 bases, with 12 bases sitting between them. Germline assignment: CDR1 MNHEY and CDR2 SVGAGI. This CDR3 spans 12 amino acids. The CDR3 nucleotides read TGTGCCAGCAGAGGAGCAGGGTTTGGCTACACCTTC. It encodes CASRGAGFGYTF.

The chain employs TRBV28 and TRBJ2-5; D remains unclear. The CDR3 covers 13 residues. V gave up 2 bases and J gave up 4 bases, with 8 bases separating them. From germline, CDR1 is MDHEN and CDR2 SYDVKM. The CDR3 DNA reads as TGTGCCAGCAGTTTAATGGCAGGAGAGACCCAGTACTTC. It encodes CASSLMAGETQYF.

CDR3 bases: TGTGCCAGCAGCCGGGGGATCCCTGGCACCGGGGAGCTGTTTTTT. Translating it yields CASSRGIPGTGELFF. The chain recombines TRBV27 with TRBJ2-2; D possibly corresponds to TRBD2 (6 bases). The CDR3 has 15 residues. Trimming removed 6 bases at V and 4 bases at J, with 15 bases between. CDR1 is MNHEY and CDR2 is SMNVEV in the germline V gene (reference sequence).